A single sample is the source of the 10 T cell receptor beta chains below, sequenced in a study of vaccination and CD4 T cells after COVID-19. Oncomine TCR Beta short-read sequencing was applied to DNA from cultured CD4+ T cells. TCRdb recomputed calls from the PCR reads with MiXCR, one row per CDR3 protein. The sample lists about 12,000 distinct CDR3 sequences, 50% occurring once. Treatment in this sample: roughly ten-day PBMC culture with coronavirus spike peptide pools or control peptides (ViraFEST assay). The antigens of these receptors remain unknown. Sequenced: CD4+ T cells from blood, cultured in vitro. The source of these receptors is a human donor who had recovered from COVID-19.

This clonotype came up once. The CDR3 sequence: CASSRGHANSGNTIYF. The CDR3 DNA reads TGTGCCAGCAGTCGAGGACACGCCAACTCTGGAAACACCATATATTTT. The gene calls are TRBV6-1 and TRBJ1-3; D is perhaps TRBD1 (5 bases). Germline values: CDR1 MNHNS, CDR2 SASEGT. The CDR3 extends over 16 amino acids. With 5 bases removed from V and 0 bases from J, the gap between germline ends came to 14 bases.

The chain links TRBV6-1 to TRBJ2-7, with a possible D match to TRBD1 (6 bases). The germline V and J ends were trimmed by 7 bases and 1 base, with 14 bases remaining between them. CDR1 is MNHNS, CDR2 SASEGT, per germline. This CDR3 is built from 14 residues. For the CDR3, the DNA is TGTGCCAGCATCGACAGGCGATATTCCTACGAGCAGTACTTC. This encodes CASIDRRYSYEQYF.

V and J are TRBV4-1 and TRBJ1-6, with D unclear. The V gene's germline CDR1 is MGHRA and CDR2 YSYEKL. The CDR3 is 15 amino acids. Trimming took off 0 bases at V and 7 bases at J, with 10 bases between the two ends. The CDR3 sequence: CASSQESEENSPLHF. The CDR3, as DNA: TGCGCCAGCAGCCAAGAGTCGGAGGAGAATTCACCCCTCCACTTT.

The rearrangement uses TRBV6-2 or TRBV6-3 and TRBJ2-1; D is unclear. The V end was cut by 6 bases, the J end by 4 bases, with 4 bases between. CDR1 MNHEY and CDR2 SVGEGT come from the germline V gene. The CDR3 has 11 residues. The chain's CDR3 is CASSIYNEQFF. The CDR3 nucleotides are TGTGCCAGCAGCATTTACAATGAGCAGTTCTTC.

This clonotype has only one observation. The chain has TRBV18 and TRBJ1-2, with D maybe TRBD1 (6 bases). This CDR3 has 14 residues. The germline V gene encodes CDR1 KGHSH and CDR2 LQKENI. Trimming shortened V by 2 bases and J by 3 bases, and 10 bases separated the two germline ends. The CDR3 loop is CASSPETGDYGYTF. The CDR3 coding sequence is TGTGCCAGCTCACCAGAGACAGGTGACTATGGCTACACCTTC.

The CDR3 sequence: CASSPGEGGYGYTF. The CDR3, as DNA: TGTGCCAGCAGCCCAGGGGAAGGGGGCTATGGCTACACCTTC. The chain uses TRBV7-8 and TRBJ1-2; the D gene is possibly TRBD1 (6 bases). The CDR3 runs to 14 residues. Germline CDR1 reads SGHVS; CDR2 reads FQNEAQ. V lost 5 bases and J lost 4, with 14 bases in between.

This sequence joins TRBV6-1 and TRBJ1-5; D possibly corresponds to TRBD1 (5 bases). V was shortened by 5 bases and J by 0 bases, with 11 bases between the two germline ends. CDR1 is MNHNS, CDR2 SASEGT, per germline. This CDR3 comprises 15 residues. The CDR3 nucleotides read TGTGCCAGCAGTAGAGGACATTATAGCAATCAGCCCCAGCATTTT. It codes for CASSRGHYSNQPQHF.

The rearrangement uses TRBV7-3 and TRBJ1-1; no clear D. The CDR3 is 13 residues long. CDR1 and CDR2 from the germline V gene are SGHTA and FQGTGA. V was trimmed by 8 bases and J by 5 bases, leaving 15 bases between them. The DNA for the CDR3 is TGTGCCAGCGGACGGCTGAGAGGAACTGAAGCTTTCTTT. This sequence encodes CASGRLRGTEAFF.

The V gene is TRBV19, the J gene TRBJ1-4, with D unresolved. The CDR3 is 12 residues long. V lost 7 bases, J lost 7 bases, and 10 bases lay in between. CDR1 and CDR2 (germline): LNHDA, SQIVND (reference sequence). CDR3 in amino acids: CASIGSSEKLFF. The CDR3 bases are TGTGCCAGTATAGGCAGCTCTGAAAAACTGTTTTTT.

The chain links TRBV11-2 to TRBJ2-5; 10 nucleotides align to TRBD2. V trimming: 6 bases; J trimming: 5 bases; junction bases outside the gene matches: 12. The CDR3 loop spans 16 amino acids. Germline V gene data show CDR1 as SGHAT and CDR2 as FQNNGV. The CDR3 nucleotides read TGTGCCAGCAGTCCTATTAGCGGGAGGCCTCAGGAGACCCAGTACTTC. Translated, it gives CASSPISGRPQETQYF.